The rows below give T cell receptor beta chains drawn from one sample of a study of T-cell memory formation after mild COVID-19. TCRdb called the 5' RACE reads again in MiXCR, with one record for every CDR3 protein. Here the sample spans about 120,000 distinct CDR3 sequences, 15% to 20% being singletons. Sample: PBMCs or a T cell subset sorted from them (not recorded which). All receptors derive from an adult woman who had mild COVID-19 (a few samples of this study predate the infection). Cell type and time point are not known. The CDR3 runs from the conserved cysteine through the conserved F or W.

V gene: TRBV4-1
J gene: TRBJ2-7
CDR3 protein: CASSPRGVPSYEQYF

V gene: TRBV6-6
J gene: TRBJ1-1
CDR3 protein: CASSYSRSAGNTEAFF

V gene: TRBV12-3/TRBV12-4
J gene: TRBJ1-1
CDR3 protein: CASTHGAVLMNTEAFF

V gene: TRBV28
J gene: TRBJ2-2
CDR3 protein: CASSFAPRLNTGELFF

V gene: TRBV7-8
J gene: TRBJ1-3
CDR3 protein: CASSQVGVSSGNTIYF

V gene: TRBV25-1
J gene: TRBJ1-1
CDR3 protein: CASSRQGEAFF

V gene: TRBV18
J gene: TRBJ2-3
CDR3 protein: CASSLLDSTDTQYF

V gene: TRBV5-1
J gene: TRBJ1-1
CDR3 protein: CASTGSGATTEAFF

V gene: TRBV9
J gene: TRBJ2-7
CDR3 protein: CASSVGGIKDAYEQYF

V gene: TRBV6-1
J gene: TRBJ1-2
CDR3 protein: CASSEEQAFSLLFYGYTF

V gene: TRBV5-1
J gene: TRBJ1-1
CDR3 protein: CASSSTRNTEAFF

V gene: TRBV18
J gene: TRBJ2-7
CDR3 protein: CASSPRMTASYEQYF

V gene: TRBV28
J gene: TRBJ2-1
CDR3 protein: CASSFRRQFF

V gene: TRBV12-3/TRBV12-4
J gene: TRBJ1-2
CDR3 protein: CASSVQGGYGYTF

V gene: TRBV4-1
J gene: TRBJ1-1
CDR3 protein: CASSQDRWGVLGEAFF

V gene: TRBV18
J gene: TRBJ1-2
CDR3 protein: CASSPPEFPSGYTF